This record concerns one T cell receptor (beta chain) sequence. This clone occurred once. The antigen it binds to is not known. No base quality information exists; no much larger clone differs at one position. The entry originates in a study of graft-versus-host responses after intestinal transplantation (dated by TCRdb to 2020 to 2022). In terms of the full investigation: Recipients received multivisceral, liver-intestinal, or isolated intestinal transplants. Anti-thymocyte globulin induction was given to all recipients, followed by maintenance tacrolimus and steroids for 2 to 4 years. After intestinal transplantation, graft-versus-host and host-versus-graft alloreactive T cell clones in the graft, circulation and bone marrow were tracked using bulk TCR-beta CDR3 sequencing. To identify alloreactive clones, pre-transplant mixed lymphocyte reaction products were sequenced and compared with unstimulated pre-transplant donor and recipient T cells. Of the 20 to 25 intestinal transplant recipients enrolled in the cohort, one of whom was a retransplant, 3 patients without pretransplant specimens were excluded. A peak of at least 4% donor T cells among recipient peripheral blood mononuclear cells was the definition used for donor T cell macrochimerism. Rather than going through the commercial service, samples from a few later patients were sequenced in-house on an Illumina MiSeq and processed with MiXCR.

Via the germline V gene (reference sequence), CDR1 is SGHNT and CDR2 YYREEE. From cysteine to phenylalanine, the CDR3 is 15 amino acids long. Only the CDR3 DNA stays, 45 bases, in frame from base 1. V and J are trimmed by 4 bases and 7 bases, and the gene matches miss 12 bases of the junction. The sample's time point label, decoded: cells obtained before transplantation from donor or recipient. CD3+CD4+ and CD3+CD8+ populations were FACS-sorted from unstimulated pre-transplant donor and recipient cells taken from spleen or lymph nodes. Study-level results and caveats: The relatively low number and heterogeneity of intestinal transplant patients limited the conclusions. GvH clones were detected in recipient bone marrow, and some of these GvH clones were observed earlier in ileal mucosa or blood, consistent with an intestinal mucosal origin. Early after transplant, peak levels of circulating GvH clones were associated with declines in HvG clones. In patients with donor T cell macrochimerism, the allografts had high GvH to HvG T cell clonal ratios.

Library preparation was by the immunoSEQ multiplex PCR assay. For most patients, genomic DNA was isolated using the Qiagen DNeasy Blood and Tissue Kit and was shipped frozen to Adaptive Biotechnologies for TCR sequencing. High-throughput TCR-beta CDR3 sequencing of genomic DNA from most patients was performed by Adaptive Biotechnologies. For the original study's pipeline: TCR sequencing data were retrieved from Adaptive's ImmunoSEQ software for 15 to 20 patients, whereas a few other patients were processed with MiXCR and VDJtools. To correct CD4 versus CD8 sorting errors, any sequence found in both subsets at a frequency ratio below 5:1 was removed. CDR3 nucleotide sequences shared between donor and recipient were removed because their origin could not be assigned. To be classed as alloreactive, a clone needed at least 2-fold expansion over unstimulated cells and a minimum CFSE-low frequency of 0.002% (template counts) or 0.001% (read counts). A clone was considered mappable if detected in the sequenced pre-transplant spleen, lymph node, or MLR CFSE-low populations of the donor or recipient. Cumulative frequency of alloreactive clones was calculated as a percentage of all sequences weighted by copy number. TCRdb stores this immuneACCESS table with in-frame sequences only. Part of the clones is absent; in the studies checked, under half of the shortfall reflects unresolved V genes, and no reason is known for the rest. Clone size and V and J calls were adopted from that table, with D and trimming inferred from the DNA. This sample gives approximately 68,000 clones in total; around 87% of them show up just once. The ten most abundant clones make up 4% of the sample.

The chain was built from TRBV5-4 and TRBJ1-2; the junction holds 8 bases that match TRBD1. This receptor was obtained from a human donor who was the organ donor for an intestinal transplant. This sample comprised unstimulated CD8+ T cells sorted from spleen or lymph node cells, obtained before transplant. The CDR3 protein is CASSPGQVNYVGYTF. Read as DNA, the sequence is TGTGCCAGCAGCCCGGGACAGGTGAATTATGTTGGCTACACCTTC.